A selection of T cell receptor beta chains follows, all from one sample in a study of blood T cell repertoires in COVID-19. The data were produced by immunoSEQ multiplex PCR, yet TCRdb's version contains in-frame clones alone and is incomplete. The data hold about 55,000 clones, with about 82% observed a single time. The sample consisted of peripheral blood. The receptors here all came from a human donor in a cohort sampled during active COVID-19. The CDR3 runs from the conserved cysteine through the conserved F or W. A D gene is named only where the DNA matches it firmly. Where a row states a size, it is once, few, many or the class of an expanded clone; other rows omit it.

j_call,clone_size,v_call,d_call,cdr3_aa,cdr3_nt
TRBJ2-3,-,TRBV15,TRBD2,CATTGGSTDTQYF,TGTGCCACCACGGGGGGGAGCACAGATACGCAGTATTTT
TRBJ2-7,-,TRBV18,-,CASSPSRQARNEQYF,TGTGCCAGCTCACCTTCTCGACAGGCCCGGAACGAGCAGTACTTC
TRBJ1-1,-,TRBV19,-,CASSQQMNTEAFF,TGTGCCAGTAGTCAACAGATGAACACTGAAGCTTTCTTT
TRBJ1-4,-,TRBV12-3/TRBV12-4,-,CASHTAGNEKLFF,TGTGCCAGCCACACCGCTGGTAATGAAAAACTGTTTTTT
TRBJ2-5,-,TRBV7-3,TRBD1,CASSLYGQDETQYF,TGTGCCAGCAGCTTATACGGACAGGACGAGACCCAGTACTTC
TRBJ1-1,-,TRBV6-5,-,CASSYDAAVEAFF,TGTGCCAGCAGTTACGACGCGGCCGTGGAAGCTTTCTTT
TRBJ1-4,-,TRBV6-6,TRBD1,CASSYGQGVNEKLFF,TGTGCCAGCAGTTACGGACAGGGGGTTAATGAAAAACTGTTTTTT
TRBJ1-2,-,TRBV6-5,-,CASSYDREHYGYTF,TGTGCCAGCAGTTACGATCGGGAACACTATGGCTACACCTTC
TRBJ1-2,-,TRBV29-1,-,CSGIGAGNYGYTF,TGCAGCGGCATAGGAGCGGGTAACTATGGCTACACCTTC
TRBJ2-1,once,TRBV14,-,CASSQVATGSGKNEQFF,TGTGCCAGCAGCCAAGTGGCGACTGGGAGTGGAAAGAATGAGCAGTTCTTC
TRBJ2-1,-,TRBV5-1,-,CASSSRRETYPTSSYNEQFF,TGCGCCAGCAGCTCTCGGAGGGAGACATACCCCACGAGCTCCTACAATGAGCAGTTCTTC
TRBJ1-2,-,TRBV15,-,CATSREIRVDYGYTF,TGTGCCACCAGCAGAGAAATCAGGGTAGACTATGGCTACACCTTC
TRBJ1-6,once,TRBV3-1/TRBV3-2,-,CASSRADSPLHF,TGTGCCAGCAGCCGAGCGGATTCACCCCTCCACTTT
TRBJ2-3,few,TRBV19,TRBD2,CASSISSGSPVYKDTQYF,TGTGCCAGTAGTATATCTAGCGGGAGTCCCGTTTATAAAGATACGCAGTATTTT
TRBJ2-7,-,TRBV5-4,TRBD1,CASSSGTGVYEQYF,TGTGCCAGCAGCTCCGGGACAGGGGTCTACGAGCAGTACTTC
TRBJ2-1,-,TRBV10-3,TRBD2,CAISTGLAGGPVVDEQFF,TGTGCCATCAGCACCGGACTAGCGGGAGGGCCAGTAGTCGATGAGCAGTTCTTC
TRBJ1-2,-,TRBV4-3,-,CASSRGLLYGYTF,TGCGCCAGCAGCCGCGGACTGTTGTATGGCTACACCTTC
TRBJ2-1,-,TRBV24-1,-,CATSMLGSEQFF,TGTGCCACCAGTATGCTAGGGAGTGAGCAGTTCTTC
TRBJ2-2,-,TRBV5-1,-,CASSLAGSNTGELFF,TGCGCCAGCAGCTTGGCCGGGTCGAACACCGGGGAGCTGTTTTTT
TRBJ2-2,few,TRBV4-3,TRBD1,CASSLDRVSGELFF,TGCGCCAGCAGCCTAGACAGGGTGAGCGGGGAGCTGTTTTTT
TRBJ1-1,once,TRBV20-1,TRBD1,CSASLAGGVFF,TGCAGTGCTAGCTTGGCAGGGGGCGTTTTCTTT
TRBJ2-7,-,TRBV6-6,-,CASSSPSGRSYEQYF,TGTGCCAGCAGCTCCCCAAGCGGCAGATCCTACGAGCAGTACTTC
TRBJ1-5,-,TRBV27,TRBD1,CASSLFGQGRNQPQHF,TGTGCCAGCAGTTTATTCGGACAGGGACGCAATCAGCCCCAGCATTTT
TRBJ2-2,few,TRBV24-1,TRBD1,CATSGIPGQGIYGELFF,TGTGCCACCAGTGGCATCCCGGGACAGGGAATTTACGGGGAGCTGTTTTTT
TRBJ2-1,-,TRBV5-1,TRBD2,CASSLGLADSEQFF,TGCGCCAGCAGCTTGGGACTAGCGGATTCTGAGCAGTTCTTC
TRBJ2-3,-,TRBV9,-,CASSVASGRSTDTQYF,TGTGCCAGCAGCGTAGCCAGCGGTAGGAGCACAGATACGCAGTATTTT
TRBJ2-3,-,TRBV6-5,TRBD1,CASRRTGGSDTQYF,TGTGCCAGCAGGAGGACAGGGGGATCGGATACGCAGTATTTT
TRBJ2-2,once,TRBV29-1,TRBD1,CSVEGRGRRTGELFF,TGCAGCGTTGAAGGCAGGGGGAGACGCACCGGGGAGCTGTTTTTT
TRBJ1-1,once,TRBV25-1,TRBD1,CASEVYTGGENTEAFF,TGTGCCAGCGAGGTCTACACAGGGGGGGAGAACACTGAAGCTTTCTTT
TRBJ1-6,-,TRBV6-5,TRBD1,CASSYTGGLGYSPLHF,TGTGCCAGCAGTTACACAGGGGGCCTCGGTTATTCACCCCTCCACTTT
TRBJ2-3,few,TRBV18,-,CASSPQGFTDTQYF,TGTGCCAGCTCCCCCCAGGGGTTCACAGATACGCAGTATTTT
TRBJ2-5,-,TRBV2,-,CASSVAGTQETQYF,TGTGCCAGCAGTGTGGCCGGGACTCAAGAGACCCAGTACTTC
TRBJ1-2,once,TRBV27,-,CASSLAGPSGYTF,TGTGCCAGCAGTTTAGCAGGGCCCAGTGGCTACACCTTC
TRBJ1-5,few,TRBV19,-,CASSSIEGFDQPQHF,TGTGCCAGTAGTAGCATCGAGGGTTTCGATCAGCCCCAGCATTTT
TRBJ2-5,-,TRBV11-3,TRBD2,CASSLGVSGAQETQYF,TGTGCCAGCAGCTTGGGGGTTAGCGGGGCCCAAGAGACCCAGTACTTC
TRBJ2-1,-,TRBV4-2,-,CASSQMGQNNEQFF,TGTGCCAGCAGCCAAATGGGACAAAACAATGAGCAGTTCTTC
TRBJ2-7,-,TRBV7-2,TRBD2,CASSPATSLAGIPEQYF,TGTGCCAGCAGCCCCGCCACTTCGCTAGCGGGAATTCCCGAGCAGTACTTC
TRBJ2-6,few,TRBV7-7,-,CASSLGRGRGANVLTF,TGTGCTAGCAGCTTAGGAAGGGGCCGTGGGGCCAACGTCCTGACTTTC
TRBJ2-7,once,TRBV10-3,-,CAISEYRGFEQYF,TGTGCCATCAGTGAGTATAGGGGGTTCGAGCAGTACTTC
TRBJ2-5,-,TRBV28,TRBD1,CASSWTGDRGTQYF,TGTGCCAGCAGTTGGACAGGGGACAGGGGGACCCAGTACTTC
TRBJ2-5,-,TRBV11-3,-,CASSLDGQKQETQYF,TGTGCCAGCAGCTTAGATGGGCAGAAACAAGAGACCCAGTACTTC
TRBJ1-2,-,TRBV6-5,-,CASSYSDFRYGYTF,TGTGCCAGCAGTTACTCAGATTTTAGATATGGCTACACCTTC
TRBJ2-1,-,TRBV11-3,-,CASSLGAVSDNEQFF,TGTGCCAGCAGCTTAGGGGCAGTTTCGGACAATGAGCAGTTCTTC
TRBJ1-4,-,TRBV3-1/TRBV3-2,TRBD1,CASSGWTGESEKLFF,TGTGCCAGCAGCGGATGGACAGGGGAAAGTGAAAAACTGTTTTTT
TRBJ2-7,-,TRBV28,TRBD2,CASIKGTSGTYEQYF,TGTGCCAGCATCAAAGGGACTAGCGGAACCTACGAGCAGTACTTC
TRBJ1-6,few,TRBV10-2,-,CASSDGAVKPLHF,TGCGCCAGCAGTGATGGGGCAGTCAAACCCCTCCACTTT
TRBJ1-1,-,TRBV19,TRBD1,CASIKDRGGTEAFF,TGTGCCAGTATTAAGGACAGGGGGGGGACTGAAGCTTTCTTT
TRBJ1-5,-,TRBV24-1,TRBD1,CATSDSRGSNQPQHF,TGTGCCACCAGTGATTCCAGGGGGAGCAATCAGCCCCAGCATTTT
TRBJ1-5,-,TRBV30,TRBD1,CAWSVRVGTGLSNQPQHF,TGTGCCTGGAGTGTAAGGGTCGGGACAGGGCTTAGCAATCAGCCCCAGCATTTT
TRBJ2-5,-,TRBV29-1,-,CSVTTGRGLQETQYF,TGCAGCGTCACTACCGGGCGGGGACTCCAAGAGACCCAGTACTTC
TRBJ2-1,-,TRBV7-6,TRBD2,CASSFKLAGDNEQFF,TGTGCCAGCAGCTTTAAACTAGCGGGCGACAATGAGCAGTTCTTC
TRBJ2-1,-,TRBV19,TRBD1,CASSRDRAVYEQFF,TGTGCCAGTAGCCGGGACAGGGCGGTCTATGAGCAGTTCTTC
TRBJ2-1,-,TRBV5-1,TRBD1,CASSFGDRVDNEQFF,TGCGCCAGCAGCTTCGGGGACAGGGTAGACAATGAGCAGTTCTTC
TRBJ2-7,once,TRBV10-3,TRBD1,CAIRGTGVGSYEQYF,TGTGCCATCAGGGGGACAGGGGTCGGCTCCTACGAGCAGTACTTC
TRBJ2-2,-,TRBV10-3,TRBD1,CAIGDRDNTGELFF,TGTGCCATCGGCGACAGGGACAACACCGGGGAGCTGTTTTTT
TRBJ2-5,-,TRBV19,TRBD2,CATARTSGSQTQYF,TGTGCCACCGCCCGGACTAGCGGGAGCCAGACCCAGTACTTC
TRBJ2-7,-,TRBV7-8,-,CASSREISSYEQYF,TGTGCCAGCAGCAGAGAGATCAGCTCCTACGAGCAGTACTTC
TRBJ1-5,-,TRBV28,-,CATLSGFSNQPQHF,TGTGCCACCTTGTCGGGGTTCAGCAATCAGCCCCAGCATTTT